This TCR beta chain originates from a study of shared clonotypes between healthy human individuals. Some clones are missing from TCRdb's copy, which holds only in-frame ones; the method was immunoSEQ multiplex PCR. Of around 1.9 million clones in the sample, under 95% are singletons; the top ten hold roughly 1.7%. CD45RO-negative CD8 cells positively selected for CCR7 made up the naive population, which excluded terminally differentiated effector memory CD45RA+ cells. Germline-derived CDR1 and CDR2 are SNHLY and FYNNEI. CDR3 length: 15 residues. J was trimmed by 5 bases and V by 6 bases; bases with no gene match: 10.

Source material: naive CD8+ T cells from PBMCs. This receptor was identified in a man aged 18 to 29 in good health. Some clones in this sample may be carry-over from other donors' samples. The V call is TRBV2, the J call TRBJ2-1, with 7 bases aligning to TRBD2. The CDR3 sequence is CASSHGLVGDNEQFF. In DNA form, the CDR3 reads TGTGCCAGCAGCCATGGACTAGTAGGGGACAATGAGCAGTTCTTC.